This T cell receptor (beta chain) was retrieved from a study of cytomegalovirus exposure and HLA in healthy donors. The primer mix had 60 Vbeta and 13 Jbeta primers. Sequenced by immunoSEQ multiplex PCR; TCRdb stores in-frame clones only, minus some. Of about 200,000 clones in the sample, 60% to 80% were seen once. Sequenced: PBMCs. The source is a man aged 18 to 35 in good health and CMV-seronegative.

CDR3 in amino acids: CASSPRQGAVGSSYEQYF. The CDR3 DNA reads as TGTGCCAGCTCACCTCGACAGGGGGCGGTGGGGAGTTCCTACGAGCAGTACTTC. V is TRBV18 and J is TRBJ2-7; 10 bases fit TRBD1. The CDR3 is 18 amino acids. CDR1 KGHSH and CDR2 LQKENI come from the germline V gene. After removal of 3 bases from V and 1 base from J, the junction contained 12 bases not matched to a gene.